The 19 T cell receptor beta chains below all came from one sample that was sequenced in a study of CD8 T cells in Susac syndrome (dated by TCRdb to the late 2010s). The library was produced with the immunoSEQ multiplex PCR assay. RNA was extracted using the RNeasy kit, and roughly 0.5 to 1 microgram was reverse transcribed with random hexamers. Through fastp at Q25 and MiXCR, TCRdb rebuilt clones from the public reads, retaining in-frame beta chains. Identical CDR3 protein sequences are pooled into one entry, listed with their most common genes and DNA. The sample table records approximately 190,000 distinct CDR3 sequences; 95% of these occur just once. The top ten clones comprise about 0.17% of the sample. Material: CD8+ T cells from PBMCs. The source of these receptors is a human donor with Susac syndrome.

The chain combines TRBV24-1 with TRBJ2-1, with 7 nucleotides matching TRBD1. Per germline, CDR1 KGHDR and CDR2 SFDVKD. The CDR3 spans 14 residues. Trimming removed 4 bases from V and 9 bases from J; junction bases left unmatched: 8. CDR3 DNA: TGTGCCACCAGTGAGTCTCCGACAGGGAGTGAGCAGTTCTTC. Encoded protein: CATSESPTGSEQFF.

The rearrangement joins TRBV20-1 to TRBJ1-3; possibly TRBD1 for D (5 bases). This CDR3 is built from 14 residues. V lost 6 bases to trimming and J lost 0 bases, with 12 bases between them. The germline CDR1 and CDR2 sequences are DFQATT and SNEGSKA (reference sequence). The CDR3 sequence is CSAPWQGSGNTIYF. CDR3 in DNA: TGCAGTGCCCCTTGGCAGGGCTCTGGAAACACCATATATTTT.

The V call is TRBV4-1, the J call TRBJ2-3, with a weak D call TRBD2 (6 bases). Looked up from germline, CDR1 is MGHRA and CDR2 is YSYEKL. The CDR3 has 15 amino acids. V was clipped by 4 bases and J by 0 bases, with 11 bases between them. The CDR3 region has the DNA TGCGCCAGCAGCCGATCTAGCGTTAGCACAGATACGCAGTATTTT. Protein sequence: CASSRSSVSTDTQYF.

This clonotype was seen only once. The CDR3 DNA follows: TGTGCCAGCAGTGAACGGGACAGGGCAAACGAGCAGTACTTC. This codes for CASSERDRANEQYF. This chain uses TRBV28 with TRBJ2-7; 9 nucleotides align to TRBD1. V trimming: 5 bases; J trimming: 5 bases; junction bases outside the gene matches: 7. This CDR3 spans 14 amino acids. Germline V gene sequence: CDR1 MDHEN, CDR2 SYDVKM.

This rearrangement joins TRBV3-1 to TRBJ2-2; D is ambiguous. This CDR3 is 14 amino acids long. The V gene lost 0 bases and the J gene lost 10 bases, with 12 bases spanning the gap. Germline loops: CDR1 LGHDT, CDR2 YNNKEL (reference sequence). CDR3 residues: CASSQDNERVELFF. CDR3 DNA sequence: TGTGCCAGCAGCCAAGATAATGAGCGAGTGGAGCTGTTTTTT.

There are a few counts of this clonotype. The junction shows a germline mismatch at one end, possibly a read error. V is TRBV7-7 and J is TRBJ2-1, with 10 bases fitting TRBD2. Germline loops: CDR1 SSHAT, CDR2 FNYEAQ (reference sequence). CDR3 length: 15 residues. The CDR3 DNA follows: TGTGCTAGCAGCTCGGGACTAGCGAGCTACAATGAGCAGTTCTTC. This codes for CASSSGLASYNEQFF.

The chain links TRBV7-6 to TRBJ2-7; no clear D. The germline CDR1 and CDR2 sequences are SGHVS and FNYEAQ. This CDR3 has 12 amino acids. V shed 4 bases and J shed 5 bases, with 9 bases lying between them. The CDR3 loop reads CASSSSGHEQYF. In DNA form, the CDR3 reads TGTGCCAGCAGCTCCTCGGGTCACGAGCAGTACTTC.

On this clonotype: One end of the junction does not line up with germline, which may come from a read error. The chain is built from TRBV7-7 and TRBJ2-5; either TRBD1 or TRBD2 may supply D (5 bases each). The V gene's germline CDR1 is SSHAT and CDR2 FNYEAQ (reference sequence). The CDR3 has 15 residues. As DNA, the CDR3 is TGTGCTAGCAGCAGTGACGGGGACCCGGGAGAGACCCAGTACTTC. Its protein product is CASSSDGDPGETQYF.

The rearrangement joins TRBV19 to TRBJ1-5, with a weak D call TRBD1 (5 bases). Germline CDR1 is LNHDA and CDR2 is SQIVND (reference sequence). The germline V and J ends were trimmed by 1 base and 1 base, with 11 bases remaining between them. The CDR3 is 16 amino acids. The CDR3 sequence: CASSIGLDSSNQPQHF. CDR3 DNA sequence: TGTGCCAGTAGTATAGGCCTCGACAGCAGCAATCAGCCCCAGCATTTT.

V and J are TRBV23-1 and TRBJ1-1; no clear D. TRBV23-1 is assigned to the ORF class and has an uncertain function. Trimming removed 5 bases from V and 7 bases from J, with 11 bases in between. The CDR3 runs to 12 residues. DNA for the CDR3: TGCGCCAGCAGTAAGGGCGGAGGTGAAGCTTTCTTT. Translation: CASSKGGGEAFF.

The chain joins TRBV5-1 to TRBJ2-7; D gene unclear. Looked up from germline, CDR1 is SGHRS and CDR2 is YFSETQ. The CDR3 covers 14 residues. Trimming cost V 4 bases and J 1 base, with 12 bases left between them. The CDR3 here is CASSPSQASYEQYF. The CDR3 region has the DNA TGCGCCAGCAGCCCTTCCCAAGCATCCTACGAGCAGTACTTC.

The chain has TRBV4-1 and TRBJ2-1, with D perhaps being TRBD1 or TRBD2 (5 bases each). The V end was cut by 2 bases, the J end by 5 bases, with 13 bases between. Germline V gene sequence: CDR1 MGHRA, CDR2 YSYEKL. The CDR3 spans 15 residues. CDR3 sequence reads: CASSQSGTGNNEQFF. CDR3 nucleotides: TGCGCCAGCAGCCAATCCGGGACGGGGAACAATGAGCAGTTCTTC.

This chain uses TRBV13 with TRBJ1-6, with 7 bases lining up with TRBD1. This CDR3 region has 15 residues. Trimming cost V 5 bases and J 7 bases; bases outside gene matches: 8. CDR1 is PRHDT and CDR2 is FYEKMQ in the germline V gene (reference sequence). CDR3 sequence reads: CASSAQGYGNSPLHF. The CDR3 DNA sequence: TGTGCCAGCAGCGCACAGGGGTACGGAAATTCACCCCTCCACTTT.

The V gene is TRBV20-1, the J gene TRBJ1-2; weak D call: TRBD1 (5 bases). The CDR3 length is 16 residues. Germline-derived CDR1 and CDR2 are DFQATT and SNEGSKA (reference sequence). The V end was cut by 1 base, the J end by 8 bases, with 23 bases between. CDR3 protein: CSARVLGLQGPGGYTF. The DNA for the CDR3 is TGCAGTGCTAGAGTGCTGGGACTCCAAGGACCGGGGGGCTACACCTTC.

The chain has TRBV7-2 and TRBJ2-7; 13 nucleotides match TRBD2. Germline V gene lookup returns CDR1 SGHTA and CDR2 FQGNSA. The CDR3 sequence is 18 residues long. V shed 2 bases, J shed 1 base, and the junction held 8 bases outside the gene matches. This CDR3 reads CASSLTSTSGRVSYEQYF. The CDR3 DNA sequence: TGTGCCAGCAGCTTAACCAGTACTAGCGGGAGGGTTTCCTACGAGCAGTACTTC.

The CDR3 DNA reads TGTGCCTGGAGTTACGGCTACGAGCAGTACTTC. Its translation is CAWSYGYEQYF. This chain links TRBV30 with TRBJ2-7, with unresolved D. Trimming left V 2 bases short and J 3 bases short, with 5 bases between. This CDR3 region has 11 residues. Germline assignment: CDR1 GTSNPN and CDR2 SVGIG (reference sequence). Complete variable domain (other parts from reference TRBV30 and TRBJ2-7): SQTIHQWPATLVQPVGSPLSLECTVEGTSNPNLYWYRQAAGRGLQLLFYSVGIGQISSEVPQNLSASRPQDRQFILSSKKLLLSDSGFYLCAWSYGYEQYFGPGTRLTVT.

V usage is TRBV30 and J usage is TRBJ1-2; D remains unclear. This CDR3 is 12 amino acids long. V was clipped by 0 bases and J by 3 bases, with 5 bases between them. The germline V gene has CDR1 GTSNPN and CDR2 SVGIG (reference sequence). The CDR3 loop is CAWSVQYYGYTF. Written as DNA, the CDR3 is TGTGCCTGGAGTGTACAGTACTATGGCTACACCTTC.

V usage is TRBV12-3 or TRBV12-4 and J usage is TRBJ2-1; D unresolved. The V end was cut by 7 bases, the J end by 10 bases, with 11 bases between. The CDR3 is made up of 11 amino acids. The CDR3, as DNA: TGTGCCAGCACCTCCCTGGGGGAGCAGTTCTTC. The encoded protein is CASTSLGEQFF.

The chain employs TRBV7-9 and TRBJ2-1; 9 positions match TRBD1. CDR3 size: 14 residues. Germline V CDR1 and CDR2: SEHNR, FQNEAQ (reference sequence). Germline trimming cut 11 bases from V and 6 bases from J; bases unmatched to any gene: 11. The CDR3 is CAFIPGQGGNEQFF. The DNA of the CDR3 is TGTGCCTTCATCCCGGGACAGGGTGGCAATGAGCAGTTCTTC.